This TCR beta chain originates from a study of CD8+ T cells in alopecia areata. As for treatment: oral pan-JAK inhibitor, 5-10 mg twice daily. Lesional scalp punch biopsies and peripheral blood were collected from alopecia areata patients. RNA extraction and reverse transcription yielded cDNA as sequencing template. Method: immunoSEQ multiplex PCR; TCRdb's copy keeps in-frame clones and lacks some. This table holds roughly 6,600 clones, roughly 70% found once. From germline, CDR1 is LGHNA and CDR2 YNFKEQ. This CDR3 has 15 residues. The V and J ends lost 0 bases and 4 bases respectively, with 12 bases between them.

This chain uses TRBV4-2 with TRBJ1-2, with a weak D call TRBD1 (5 bases). This sequence originates from a human donor with alopecia areata. This specimen consisted of skin, obtained at week 4, from a patient treated with tofacitinib. As DNA, the CDR3 is TGTGCCAGCAGCCAAGACGAACAGGCCGCCTATGGCTACACCTTC. As protein: CASSQDEQAAYGYTF.